The 28 T cell receptor beta chains below were found in one sample sequenced in a study of memory CD4+ T cells and cytomegalovirus serostatus. The method was immunoSEQ multiplex PCR; TCRdb's version includes in-frame clones alone and lacks a portion of them. Altogether about 50,000 clones are present, roughly 73% being singletons, with the ten largest covering 0.6% to 0.9%. Single viable CD3+CD4+CD8-CD45RO+ cells were sorted as the memory CD4+ T cells. The sequencing sample was made of memory CD4+ T cells from blood. The receptors shown here come from an adult in good health and CMV-seronegative.

The CDR3 region has the DNA TGTGCCAGCTCACCACAACTAGCGGGAGGATACAATGAGCAGTTCTTC. Translated, it gives CASSPQLAGGYNEQFF. V usage is TRBV18 and J usage is TRBJ2-1, with 12 bases matching TRBD2. CDR3 length equals 16 residues. Germline V gives CDR1 KGHSH, CDR2 LQKENI. The V gene end was trimmed by 1 base and the J gene end by 4 bases; junction bases not matched to a gene: 2.

The rearrangement joins TRBV28 to TRBJ1-3; 7 nucleotides align to TRBD1. Trimming at V came to 5 bases and at J to 8 bases, leaving 12 bases not matched to a gene. The V gene's germline CDR1 is MDHEN and CDR2 SYDVKM. The CDR3 is made up of 15 amino acids. DNA of the CDR3: TGTGCCAGCAGTACCACAGGGGTGGGAGAAGACACCATATATTTT. Translating gives CASSTTGVGEDTIYF.

This rearrangement joins TRBV2 to TRBJ2-3; tentatively, D is TRBD2 (6 bases). The CDR3 length is 15 residues. Trimming cost V 7 bases and J 1 base, with 15 bases left between them. Germline-derived CDR1 and CDR2 are SNHLY and FYNNEI. The CDR3 reads CASTSGGSRTDTQYF. In DNA form, the CDR3 reads TGTGCCAGCACCTCTGGGGGGAGCCGCACAGATACGCAGTATTTT.

The chain is built from TRBV27 and TRBJ2-7, with TRBD1 matching 10 bases. The CDR3 extends over 14 amino acids. The ends lost 4 bases at V and 6 bases at J; junction bases unmatched: 6. Germline CDR1 and CDR2: MNHEY and SMNVEV (reference sequence). In nucleotides, the CDR3 is TGTGCCAGCAGTTGGGGGACAGGGGAGGTCGAGCAGTACTTC. Its protein product is CASSWGTGEVEQYF.

The sample holds a few counts of this clone. This sequence joins TRBV14 and TRBJ1-2; no definite D call. The CDR3 sequence is 15 residues long. Germline-derived CDR1 and CDR2 are SGHDN and FVKESK. The V end was cut by 0 bases, the J end by 4 bases, with 12 bases between. DNA of the CDR3: TGTGCCAGCAGCCAAGAGGGGAGGTACGGCTATGGCTACACCTTC. It translates to CASSQEGRYGYGYTF.

The chain links TRBV19 to TRBJ1-1, with 11 bases aligning to TRBD1. The CDR3 extends over 14 amino acids. Trimming cost V 5 bases and J 10 bases; bases outside gene matches: 9. CDR1 and CDR2 from the germline V gene are LNHDA and SQIVND (reference sequence). The CDR3, as DNA: TGTGCCAGTAGTTACCCGGGACAGGGGGTTCGAGCTTTCTTT. Residues: CASSYPGQGVRAFF.

The V and J genes are TRBV5-4 and TRBJ2-3, with unresolved D. The CDR3 is 14 amino acids. From germline, CDR1 is SGHNT and CDR2 YYREEE (reference sequence). V was cut by 6 bases and J by 8 bases, with 19 bases left in between. CDR3 in DNA: TGTGCCAGCACCGATGTTGGCGGCCATGGTACGCAGTATTTT. It yields the protein CASTDVGGHGTQYF. Combining the CDR3 with reference TRBV5-4 and TRBJ2-3 gives the whole variable domain ETGVTQSPTHLIKTRGQQVTLRCSSQSGHNTVSWYQQALGQGPQFIFQYYREEENGRGNFPPRFSGLQFPNYSSELNVNALELDDSALYLCASTDVGGHGTQYFGPGTRLTVL.

There are a few counts of this clone. The CDR3 sequence is CASSSGGLGSYEQYF. DNA of the CDR3: TGTGCCAGCAGCTCGGGGGGATTGGGCTCCTACGAGCAGTACTTC. The V and J genes are TRBV5-4 and TRBJ2-7, with TRBD2 identical over 7 bases. Germline CDR1 reads SGHNT; CDR2 reads YYREEE (reference sequence). The CDR3 totals 15 residues. The V gene end was trimmed by 3 bases and the J gene end by 0 bases; junction bases not matched to a gene: 6.

The rearrangement uses TRBV30 and TRBJ1-3, with a weak D call TRBD1 (6 bases). The CDR3 has 14 residues. Germline V gives CDR1 GTSNPN, CDR2 SVGIG (reference sequence). V lost 4 bases to trimming and J lost 3 bases, with 13 bases between them. The CDR3 sequence: CAWKGRGFGNTIYF. The CDR3 nucleotides read TGTGCCTGGAAGGGCAGGGGATTTGGAAACACCATATATTTT.

This clone was seen more than once but under ten times. This chain connects TRBV5-6 to TRBJ1-1; no clear D. CDR3 length: 13 amino acids. The germline V and J ends were trimmed by 2 bases and 11 bases, with 16 bases remaining between them. Per the germline V gene, CDR1 is SGHDT and CDR2 is YYEEEE. CDR3 sequence reads: CASSFKEEVGAFF. In DNA form, the CDR3 reads TGTGCCAGCAGCTTCAAAGAAGAGGTCGGGGCTTTCTTT.

The V gene is TRBV5-1, the J gene TRBJ1-4; D ambiguous. Trimming took off 5 bases at V and 8 bases at J, with 16 bases between the two ends. The CDR3 totals 14 residues. Germline-derived CDR1 and CDR2 are SGHRS and YFSETQ. The CDR3 protein is CASSPGPMGEKLFF. The CDR3 DNA reads TGCGCCAGCAGTCCCGGGCCTATGGGAGAAAAACTGTTTTTT.

This chain connects TRBV5-4 to TRBJ2-3, with D perhaps TRBD1 (5 bases). Trimming shortened V by 0 bases and J by 3 bases, and 17 bases separated the two germline ends. The CDR3 spans 17 residues. Germline V lookup: CDR1 SGHNT, CDR2 YYREEE (reference sequence). DNA of the CDR3: TGTGCCAGCAGCTTGGGGACACTCCTCTACGGAACAGATACGCAGTATTTT. It specifies CASSLGTLLYGTDTQYF.

The CDR3 DNA is TGCAGTGCTAAGGGGGGGAACACCATATATTTT. Its translation is CSAKGGNTIYF. The chain has TRBV20-1 and TRBJ1-3; weak D call: TRBD1 (6 bases). The CDR3 is 11 residues long. Trimming stripped 4 bases from V and 7 bases from J, with 8 bases between. Looked up from germline, CDR1 is DFQATT and CDR2 is SNEGSKA (reference sequence).

This chain links TRBV10-1 with TRBJ1-4; the D is unclear. Trimming removed 7 bases at V and 4 bases at J, with 16 bases between. Germline CDR1 and CDR2: WNHNN and SYGVQD (reference sequence). The CDR3 has 15 amino acids. CDR3 DNA: TGCGCCAGCACCCACTGGAACTCTCATAATGAAAAACTGTTTTTT. Translating it yields CASTHWNSHNEKLFF.

The J gene is TRBJ2-5, the V gene TRBV5-6; D not certain. In germline, CDR1 is SGHDT, CDR2 YYEEEE. The CDR3 extends over 14 amino acids. The V end lost 4 bases, the J end lost 9 bases, and 19 bases lay between the germline ends. The CDR3 spells CASSPVRPSVAQYF. CDR3 coding DNA: TGTGCCAGCAGCCCGGTTCGTCCCTCTGTGGCCCAGTACTTC.

The chain employs TRBV28 and TRBJ1-1; D not certain. V lost 10 bases, J lost 3 bases, and 6 bases lay in between. The germline V gene has CDR1 MDHEN and CDR2 SYDVKM. CDR3 length: 10 residues. The CDR3 loop reads CATWDTEAFF. Here the CDR3 DNA reads TGTGCCACATGGGACACTGAAGCTTTCTTT.

This chain connects TRBV18 to TRBJ2-1, with 11 bases identical to TRBD2. The CDR3 is 19 residues long. Germline CDR1 is KGHSH and CDR2 is LQKENI. V was clipped by 0 bases and J by 0 bases; unmatched bases: 7. CDR3 DNA: TGTGCCAGCTCACCACCGGGACTAGCGGCTAAAAGCTCCTACAATGAGCAGTTCTTC. Residues: CASSPPGLAAKSSYNEQFF.

This clone occurred a few times. V usage is TRBV7-9 and J usage is TRBJ1-2; D gene uncertain. Germline V gives CDR1 SEHNR, CDR2 FQNEAQ (reference sequence). This CDR3 is built from 12 residues. Between the trimmed V and J ends, which lost 5 bases and 2 bases, there was a span of 6 bases. CDR3 sequence: CASSQDNYGYTF. CDR3 in DNA: TGTGCCAGCAGCCAGGACAACTATGGCTACACCTTC.

The table lists this clone with a few counts. The CDR3 protein is CASSEDRAAMNTEAFF. Here the CDR3 DNA reads TGTGCCAGCAGTGAGGACAGGGCAGCCATGAACACTGAAGCTTTCTTT. J is TRBJ1-1 and V is TRBV2; 8 bases map to TRBD1. This CDR3 region has 16 residues. Trimming took 3 bases from V and 0 from J; bases not matched to a gene: 6. Germline-derived CDR1 and CDR2 are SNHLY and FYNNEI.

This chain's CDR3 is CASSLAGDYEQYF. CDR3 coding DNA: TGTGCCAGCAGCTTGGCGGGGGACTACGAGCAGTACTTC. This chain joins TRBV11-3 and TRBJ2-7; 7 positions agree with TRBD2. This CDR3 spans 13 amino acids. From germline, CDR1 is SGHNT and CDR2 YENEEA. V lost 3 bases and J lost 3; bases outside the gene matches: 2.

The V and J genes are TRBV5-1 and TRBJ2-7; possible D gene TRBD2, 7 bases. The CDR3 is 13 amino acids. The V end lost 4 bases, the J end lost 6 bases, and 14 bases lay between the germline ends. Germline loops: CDR1 SGHRS, CDR2 YFSETQ. The CDR3 DNA reads as TGCGCCAGCAGCCGGGTGGGGGGGCGCGAGCAGTACTTC. As protein: CASSRVGGREQYF.

J is TRBJ2-3 and V is TRBV5-1, with D possibly called TRBD1 or TRBD2 (6 bases each). There are 16 residues in the CDR3. Deletions cut 7 bases from V and 3 bases from J, with 21 bases between. From germline, CDR1 is SGHRS and CDR2 YFSETQ. CDR3 sequence: CASRDMKKGGTDTQYF. CDR3 coding DNA: TGCGCCAGCCGGGACATGAAAAAAGGGGGGACAGATACGCAGTATTTT.

The table lists this clone with a few counts. The rearrangement joins TRBV5-1 to TRBJ2-3; D gene uncertain. Trimming pared 4 bases from V and 2 bases from J, leaving 11 bases between. Germline CDR1 reads SGHRS; CDR2 reads YFSETQ. The CDR3 has 14 residues. The CDR3 DNA reads TGCGCCAGCAGCGGCCAGGCGGTCACAGATACGCAGTATTTT. This codes for CASSGQAVTDTQYF.

A single count supports this clone. The chain employs TRBV30 and TRBJ1-2, with no clear D. CDR3 length: 14 residues. In germline, CDR1 is GTSNPN, CDR2 SVGIG (reference sequence). V lost 0 bases and J lost 3, with 11 bases in between. CDR3 region: CAWSVRVTDYGYTF. CDR3 DNA sequence: TGTGCCTGGAGTGTACGGGTTACTGACTATGGCTACACCTTC.

The V gene is TRBV5-1, the J gene TRBJ1-1; 7 positions match TRBD1. The germline CDR1 and CDR2 sequences are SGHRS and YFSETQ. The V and J ends lost 0 bases and 3 bases, in that order; junction bases with no gene match: 8. The CDR3 totals 16 residues. The CDR3 DNA is TGCGCCAGCAGCTTGGTGGTGACAGGGCCGTACACTGAAGCTTTCTTT. It translates to CASSLVVTGPYTEAFF.

This sequence joins TRBV7-6 and TRBJ2-1, with 9 bases matching TRBD2. V shed 2 bases, J shed 6 bases, and the junction held 11 bases outside the gene matches. CDR3 length: 17 residues. From germline, CDR1 is SGHVS and CDR2 FNYEAQ. The CDR3 nucleotides read TGTGCCAGCAGCTTAAGTGATCTAGCGGGGTACGGCAATGAGCAGTTCTTC. Amino acid sequence: CASSLSDLAGYGNEQFF.

Of note for this clone: Other DNA sequences in the same sample also yield this CDR3. The chain recombines TRBV9 with TRBJ1-5; the D is unclear. Germline loops: CDR1 SGDLS, CDR2 YYNGEE. The CDR3 totals 15 residues. V was cut by 0 bases and J by 4 bases, with 11 bases left in between. CDR3 protein: CASSVEGGWNQPQHF. The CDR3 nucleotides read TGTGCCAGCAGCGTAGAAGGTGGGTGGAATCAGCCCCAGCATTTT.

The rearrangement joins TRBV9 to TRBJ1-6; 7 positions match TRBD1. Trimming took 3 bases from V and 7 from J; bases not matched to a gene: 4. The CDR3 runs 14 residues. Germline-derived CDR1 and CDR2 are SGDLS and YYNGEE. CDR3 residues: CASSARTGNSPLHF. CDR3 DNA sequence: TGTGCCAGCAGCGCACGGACAGGAAATTCACCCCTCCACTTT.